This T cell receptor (beta chain) comes out of a study of patients and donors after allogeneic stem cell transplantation (dated by TCRdb to 2020 to 2022). Receptors were amplified or captured by RT-PCR. The reads were generated on a NextSeq 550. TCRdb reworked the public reads: Q25 trimming with fastp, MiXCR clone assembly, productive beta chains retained. Identical CDR3 protein sequences are pooled into one entry, listed with their most common genes and DNA. In this sample the table shows approximately 220,000 distinct CDR3 sequences, about 38% of which occur a single time. 11% of the sample comes from the top ten. Many counts were recorded for this clonotype. The antigen it recognizes is unknown. Base qualities were left out, and no much larger clone turns up one base away. V is clipped by 3 bases and J by 2 bases, and the sequence between their germline boundaries is 7 bases long. From its cysteine to its phenylalanine, the CDR3 spans 12 amino acids. Of all the DNA, just the CDR3 is kept, 36 bases in frame from base 1. Per the germline V gene, SQVTM is the CDR1 and ANQGSEA is the CDR2.

Sequencing was performed on blood, either unsorted or a sorted T cell fraction (not recorded which). This sequence was found in a human donor who was either an allogeneic HSCT recipient or a stem cell or donor lymphocyte infusion donor (not recorded which). It is not recorded whose cells these are; they may come from a transplant donor. The chain is encoded by TRBV29-1 joined to TRBJ1-2, with the D gene not confidently named. The DNA reads TGCAGCGTTGAGGTCAGCAACTATGGCTACACCTTC. This is translated as CSVEVSNYGYTF.